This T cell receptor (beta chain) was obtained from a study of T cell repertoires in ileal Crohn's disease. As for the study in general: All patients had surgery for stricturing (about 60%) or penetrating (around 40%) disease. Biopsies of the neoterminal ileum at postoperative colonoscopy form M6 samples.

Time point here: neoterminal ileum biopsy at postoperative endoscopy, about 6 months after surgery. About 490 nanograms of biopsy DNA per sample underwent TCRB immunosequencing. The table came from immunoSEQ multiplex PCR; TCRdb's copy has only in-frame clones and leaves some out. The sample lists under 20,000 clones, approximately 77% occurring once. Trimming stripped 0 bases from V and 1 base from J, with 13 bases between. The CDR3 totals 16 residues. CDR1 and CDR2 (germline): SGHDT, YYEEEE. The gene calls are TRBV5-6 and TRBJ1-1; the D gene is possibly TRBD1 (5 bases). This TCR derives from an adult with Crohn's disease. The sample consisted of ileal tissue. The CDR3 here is CASSLVGGGQNTEAFF. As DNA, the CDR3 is TGTGCCAGCAGCTTGGTGGGCGGGGGTCAGAACACTGAAGCTTTCTTT.